Listed below are T cell receptor beta chains from one sample, sequenced in a study of OX40 agonist ivuxolimab in advanced cancers. Sequencing was performed with immunoSEQ multiplex PCR; in TCRdb, only in-frame clones are kept and a portion is missing. The table records tens of thousands of clones, more than 75% of them present only once. The specimen was CD4+ or CD8+ T cells sorted from blood, collected in a trial of the OX40 agonist ivuxolimab. These TCRs come from an adult with an advanced solid tumor such as melanoma, head and neck, liver or kidney cancer. Both conserved end residues are part of each CDR3.

V | CDR3
TRBV29-1 | CSVRTSGSYEQFF
TRBV6-4 | CASSEKATGELFF
TRBV4-1 | CASSHDGSLNTEAFF
TRBV5-6 | CASSLGRGNTGELFF
TRBV5-1 | CASSLGTGLEGYTF
TRBV27 | CASSLFRENTGELFF
TRBV5-1 | CASSLEGPQGLREAFF
TRBV7-9 | CASSQELATDTQYF
TRBV29-1 | CSVEGDKPYEQYF
TRBV5-1 | CASSLGAYQETQYF
TRBV13 | CASSTGLGYEQYF
TRBV11-3 | CASSLVWEGHVYANTGELFF
TRBV5-1 | CASSLFSVGETQYF
TRBV11-2 | CASSLGQISYEQYF
TRBV27 | CASSFRGWSPLHF
TRBV15 | CATSNRTGGRCEQFF
TRBV19 | CASSTPGQVTDTQYF
TRBV6-4 | CAPPGQGADTQYF